Listed here is a single TCR beta chain. Its matching antigen is unknown. The data were obtained in a study of post-analysis software for immune sequencing data. Study context: Patients had relapsing-remitting, secondary progressive or progressive-relapsing multiple sclerosis; some lacked subtype. Study results and caveats: Patients showed TRBV5-6, TRBV5-1 and TRBV20-1 among several TRBV segments more frequent than in controls.

The J segment lost 5 bases and the V segment lost 4 bases, leaving 7 bases of the junction unmatched. The CDR3 covers 17 residues. Germline CDR1 is SGHTA and CDR2 is FQGNSA. Built from TCR beta cDNA, the libraries had unique molecular identifiers in them. TCRdb passed the PCR reads through MiXCR, listing each CDR3 protein once. Of around 770,000 distinct CDR3 sequences listed, under 60% are singletons. This clonotype was obtained from a girl aged 10 to 17 with multiple sclerosis. Sequenced input: blood. The chain links TRBV7-2 to TRBJ2-3; the match to TRBD2 covers 15 bases. The CDR3 protein is CASSWGLAGGVGDTQYF. The CDR3 DNA reads as TGTGCCAGCAGCTGGGGACTAGCGGGAGGTGTCGGAGATACGCAGTATTTT.